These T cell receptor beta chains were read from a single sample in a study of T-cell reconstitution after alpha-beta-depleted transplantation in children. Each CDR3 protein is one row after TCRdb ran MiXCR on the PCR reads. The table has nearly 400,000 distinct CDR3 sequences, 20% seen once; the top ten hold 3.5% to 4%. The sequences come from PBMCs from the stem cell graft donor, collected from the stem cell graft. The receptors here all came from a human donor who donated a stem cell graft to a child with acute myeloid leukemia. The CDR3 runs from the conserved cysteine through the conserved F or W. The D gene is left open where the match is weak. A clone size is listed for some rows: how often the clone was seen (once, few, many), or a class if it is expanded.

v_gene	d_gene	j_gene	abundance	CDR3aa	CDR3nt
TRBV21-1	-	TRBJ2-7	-	CASSSRTGGSTYYEQYF	TGTGCCAGCAGCTCCCGCACAGGGGGAAGCACATACTACGAGCAGTACTTC
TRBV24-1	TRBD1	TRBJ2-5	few	CATAGQGPETQYF	TGTGCCACCGCGGGACAGGGCCCAGAGACCCAGTACTTC
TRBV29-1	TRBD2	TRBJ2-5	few	CSVKGLAGETQYF	TGCAGCGTTAAGGGACTAGCCGGAGAGACCCAGTACTTC
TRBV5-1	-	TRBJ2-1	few	CASSYDGGHEQFF	TGCGCCAGCAGCTACGACGGGGGGCATGAGCAGTTCTTC
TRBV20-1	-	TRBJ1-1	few	CSARSGGPNTEAFF	TGCAGTGCTAGGTCCGGGGGCCCTAACACTGAAGCTTTCTTT
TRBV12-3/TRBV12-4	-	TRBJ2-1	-	CASSSSSMAQYNEQFF	TGTGCCAGCAGCTCCTCCTCTATGGCCCAATACAATGAGCAGTTCTTC
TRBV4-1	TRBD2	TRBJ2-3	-	CASSQGAGGRDTQYF	TGCGCCAGCAGCCAAGGTGCGGGAGGGCGAGATACGCAGTATTTT
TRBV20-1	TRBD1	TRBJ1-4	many	CSAPTGSTNEKLFF	TGCAGTGCGCCGACAGGGAGTACTAATGAAAAACTGTTTTTT
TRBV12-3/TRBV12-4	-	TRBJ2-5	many	CASSFKRLETQYF	TGTGCCAGCAGTTTCAAGCGTTTGGAGACCCAGTACTTC
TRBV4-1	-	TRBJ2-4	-	CASSPGAGAGNIQYF	TGCGCCAGCAGCCCCGGGGCAGGGGCGGGTAACATTCAGTACTTC
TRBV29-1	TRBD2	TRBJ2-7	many	CTCSASGSGHEQYF	TGCACCTGTTCGGCTAGCGGGAGCGGGCACGAGCAGTACTTC
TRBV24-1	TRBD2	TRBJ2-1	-	CATSDSSGMSYNEQFF	TGTGCCACCAGTGATTCTAGCGGGATGTCCTACAATGAGCAGTTCTTC
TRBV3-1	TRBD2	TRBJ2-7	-	CASSQEELAGYEQYF	TGTGCCAGCAGCCAAGAGGAGCTAGCGGGCTACGAGCAGTACTTC
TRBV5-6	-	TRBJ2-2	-	CASSLSHLGPALAGELFF	TGTGCCAGCAGCTTGAGTCACTTGGGGCCCGCTTTGGCCGGGGAGCTGTTTTTT
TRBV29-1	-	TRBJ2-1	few	CSVEDGLWNNEQFF	TGCAGCGTTGAAGATGGACTTTGGAACAATGAGCAGTTCTTC
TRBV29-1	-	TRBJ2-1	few	CSVGGQTKLGQFF	TGCAGCGTAGGGGGGCAGACGAAACTAGGGCAGTTCTTC
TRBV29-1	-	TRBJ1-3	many	CSVEWWGNSGNTIYF	TGCAGCGTTGAATGGTGGGGGAACTCTGGAAACACCATATATTTT
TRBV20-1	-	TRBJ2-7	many	CSARARLQSHSYEQYF	TGCAGTGCTAGGGCCCGACTCCAATCCCACTCCTACGAGCAGTACTTC
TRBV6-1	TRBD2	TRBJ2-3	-	CASTRLAGEADTQYF	TGTGCCAGCACCAGACTAGCGGGAGAAGCCGATACGCAGTATTTT
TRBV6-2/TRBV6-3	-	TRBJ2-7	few	CASSPRGRTEQYF	TGTGCCAGCAGTCCGAGGGGCAGGACCGAGCAGTACTTC
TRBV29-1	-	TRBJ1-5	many	CSVTQGDQPQHF	TGCAGCGTGACACAGGGAGATCAGCCCCAGCATTTT
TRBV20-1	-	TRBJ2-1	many	CSARRDSYNEQFF	TGCAGTGCTAGGCGGGACTCCTACAATGAGCAGTTCTTC